The source of this TCR beta chain is a study of regulatory T cells in long-lasting Graves disease. Study-wide findings and caveats: Only peripheral blood was studied, not thyroid tissue.

Construction of the TCR beta libraries employed iRepertoire HTBI primers in conjunction with Arm-PCR of CDR3 regions. TCRdb fed the multiplex PCR reads into MiXCR, producing one record per CDR3 protein. Of more than 300,000 distinct CDR3 sequences in the sample, roughly 20% were seen once. V lost 4 bases, J lost 2 bases, and 20 bases lay in between. There are 17 residues in the CDR3. Per the germline V gene, CDR1 is LNHDA and CDR2 is SQIVND (reference sequence). This clonotype was seen at least ten times. The antigen is undetermined. Time point described: persistent/refractory GD, antithyroid drugs over 5 years with positive TRAb. RNA extracted from PBMCs served as the sequencing template.

The source material was peripheral blood mononuclear cells (PBMCs), sampled when the disease was refractory, from a patient treated with antithyroid drugs. This receptor was identified in a woman aged 40 to 50 with Graves disease. J is TRBJ1-2 and V is TRBV19, with D perhaps TRBD1 (6 bases). As DNA, the CDR3 is TGTGCCAGTAGTACACCCTCCTACAGGGCGCTAAACTATGGCTACACCTTC. This gives the protein CASSTPSYRALNYGYTF.